The 12 T cell receptor beta chains listed next were all sequenced from one sample in a study of shared clonotypes between healthy human individuals. The data were produced by immunoSEQ multiplex PCR, yet TCRdb's version contains in-frame clones alone and is incomplete. The sample records 2 million to 2.5 million clones, just over 90% being singletons. CD45RO-negative cells were positively selected for CCR7, leaving out terminally differentiated effector memory CD45RA+ cells. What was sequenced was naive CD8+ T cells from PBMCs. Receptors originate from a man younger than 35 in good health. Some clones in this sample may be carry-over from other donors' samples.

The DNA for the CDR3 is TGCGCCAGCAGCTTCCGGGACAGGGGAACCTACGAGCAGTACTTC. It yields the protein CASSFRDRGTYEQYF. The chain recombines TRBV4-1 with TRBJ2-5, with 10 bases fitting TRBD1. The J call may be incorrect, as the DNA end agrees better with TRBJ2-7. This CDR3 region has 15 residues. Germline lookup yields CDR1 MGHRA and CDR2 YSYEKL.

This rearrangement joins TRBV9 to TRBJ2-1; 10 positions match TRBD2. After removal of 4 bases from V and 5 bases from J, the junction contained 3 bases not matched to a gene. CDR1 and CDR2 from the germline V gene are SGDLS and YYNGEE. The CDR3 is 14 amino acids. This chain's CDR3 is CASSLAGANNEQFF. The CDR3 coding sequence is TGTGCCAGCAGCCTAGCGGGAGCAAACAATGAGCAGTTCTTC. The variable domain in full, completed from reference TRBV9 and TRBJ2-1, reads DSGVTQTPKHLITATGQRVTLRCSPRSGDLSVYWYQQSLDQGLQFLIQYYNGEERAKGNILERFSAQQFPDLHSELNLSSLELGDSALYFCASSLAGANNEQFFGPGTRLTVL.

The chain uses TRBV11-3 and TRBJ2-2, with D possibly matching TRBD2 (6 bases). Trimming cost V 5 bases and J 0 bases, with 16 bases left between them. The CDR3 sequence is 17 residues long. CDR1 and CDR2 (germline): SGHNT, YENEEA. The CDR3 nucleotides are TGTGCCAGCAGCCCTAACCCCGGGAGCACGAACACCGGGGAGCTGTTTTTT. Translated: CASSPNPGSTNTGELFF.

Of note for this clone: Distinct nucleotide sequences in the sample also encode this CDR3. The chain joins TRBV9 to TRBJ2-7; D possibly corresponds to TRBD2 (6 bases). This CDR3 comprises 15 residues. The germline CDR1 and CDR2 sequences are SGDLS and YYNGEE. The V end lost 2 bases, the J end lost 0 bases, and 12 bases lay between the germline ends. Written as DNA, the CDR3 is TGTGCCAGCAGCGTCGGCGGGGTGAGCTCCTACGAGCAGTACTTC. Its translation: CASSVGGVSSYEQYF.

The chain employs TRBV10-3 and TRBJ2-2; D is unclear. The germline CDR1 and CDR2 sequences are ENHRY and SYGVKD. This CDR3 region has 13 residues. Trimming shortened V by 4 bases and J by 2 bases, and 5 bases separated the two germline ends. The CDR3, as DNA: TGTGCCATCAGTGCGATCAACACCGGGGAGCTGTTTTTT. Translating gives CAISAINTGELFF.

The rearrangement joins TRBV27 to TRBJ2-7, with D tentatively TRBD1 or TRBD2 (5 bases each). Germline V lookup: CDR1 MNHEY, CDR2 SMNVEV (reference sequence). CDR3 length: 13 amino acids. Trimming left V 4 bases short and J 9 bases short, with 16 bases between. In DNA form, the CDR3 reads TGTGCCAGCAGTTGGGGGTACAATTCCGCGCAGTACTTC. Translated, it gives CASSWGYNSAQYF.

The chain couples TRBV9 to TRBJ2-3, with D hard to call. This CDR3 is 14 amino acids long. V lost 4 bases and J 0 bases, leaving 9 bases between the germline ends. Germline lookup yields CDR1 SGDLS and CDR2 YYNGEE. Here the CDR3 DNA reads TGTGCCAGCAGCCTGTGGACCAGCACAGATACGCAGTATTTT. Translated, it gives CASSLWTSTDTQYF.

This rearrangement joins TRBV5-1 to TRBJ1-2; tentatively, D is TRBD1 (5 bases). CDR1 is SGHRS and CDR2 is YFSETQ in the germline V gene. Trimming stripped 4 bases from V and 5 bases from J, with 15 bases between. The CDR3 loop spans 14 amino acids. The CDR3 is CASSHPRDGYGYTF. The CDR3 bases are TGCGCCAGCAGCCACCCCAGGGACGGGTATGGCTACACCTTC.

The rearrangement links TRBV7-3 to TRBJ2-7; 15 bases fit TRBD2. Trimming at V came to 5 bases and at J to 4 bases, leaving 6 bases not matched to a gene. CDR3 length equals 16 residues. Germline assignment: CDR1 SGHTA and CDR2 FQGTGA. The CDR3 loop is CASSRGTSGRTYEQYF. In DNA, the CDR3 is TGTGCCAGCAGCCGGGGGACTAGCGGGAGGACGTACGAGCAGTACTTC.

This clone was detected only once. V gene TRBV9 combines with J gene TRBJ1-5; no reliable D call. V lost 0 bases and J 0 bases, leaving 7 bases between the germline ends. Germline CDR1 reads SGDLS; CDR2 reads YYNGEE. This CDR3 region has 15 residues. The CDR3 loop reads CASSVAIFSNQPQHF. DNA of the CDR3: TGTGCCAGCAGCGTAGCCATTTTTAGCAATCAGCCCCAGCATTTT.

On this clone: Other DNA sequences from this sample encode an identical CDR3 as well. The V and J genes are TRBV5-1 and TRBJ2-7; no reliable D call. Germline V gene sequence: CDR1 SGHRS, CDR2 YFSETQ. The CDR3 contains 13 residues. Between the trimmed V and J ends, which lost 0 bases and 2 bases, there was a span of 6 bases. The CDR3 DNA sequence: TGCGCCAGCAGCTTGGGACGTCCCTACGAGCAGTACTTC. Its translation is CASSLGRPYEQYF. Full variable domain (remainder filled in from reference TRBV5-1 and TRBJ2-7): KAGVTQTPRYLIKTRGQQVTLSCSPISGHRSVSWYQQTPGQGLQFLFEYFSETQRNKGNFPGRFSGRQFSNSRSEMNVSTLELGDSALYLCASSLGRPYEQYFGPGTRLTVT.

This clone was seen once. The chain is built from TRBV27 and TRBJ2-3; 11 positions agree with TRBD2. CDR1 MNHEY and CDR2 SMNVEV come from the germline V gene (reference sequence). V lost 8 bases, J lost 2 bases, and 12 bases stayed unmatched. The CDR3 consists of 17 residues. The chain's CDR3 is CASGAIAGGPFTDTQYF. The DNA for the CDR3 is TGTGCCAGCGGGGCTATAGCGGGAGGGCCCTTCACAGATACGCAGTATTTT.